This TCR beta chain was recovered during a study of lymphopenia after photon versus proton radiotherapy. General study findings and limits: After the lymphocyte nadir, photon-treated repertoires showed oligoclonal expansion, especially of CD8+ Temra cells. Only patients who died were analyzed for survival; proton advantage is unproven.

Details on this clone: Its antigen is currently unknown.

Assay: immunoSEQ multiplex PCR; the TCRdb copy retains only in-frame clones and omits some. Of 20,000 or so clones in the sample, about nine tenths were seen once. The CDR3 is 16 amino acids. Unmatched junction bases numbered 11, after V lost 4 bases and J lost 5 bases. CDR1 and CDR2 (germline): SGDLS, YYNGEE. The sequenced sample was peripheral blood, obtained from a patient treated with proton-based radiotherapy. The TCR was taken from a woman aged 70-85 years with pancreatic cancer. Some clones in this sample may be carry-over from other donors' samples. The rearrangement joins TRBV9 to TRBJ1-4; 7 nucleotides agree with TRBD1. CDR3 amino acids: CASSQGQNERNEKLFF. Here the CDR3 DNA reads TGTGCCAGCAGCCAGGGACAGAACGAACGGAATGAAAAACTGTTTTTT.